This T cell receptor beta chain stems from a study of T cell responses to AZD1222 COVID-19 vaccine (dated by TCRdb to about 2021). The study in broad terms: AZD1222 recipients whose second dose came at about 4 weeks and those whose second dose came at about 12 weeks were combined into one group, since spike-specific TCR depth and breadth did not differ between the two schedules. TCR sequencing covered more than 230 trial participants: 200 to 210 given two doses of AZD1222 and about 26 given two doses of MenACWY control vaccine. Trial participants were enrolled by age into 18-55, 56-69 and 70-plus year subgroups, with around 150, 28 and 57 TCR-sequenced participants respectively. What the research found in general, with its limitations: After two AZD1222 doses, spike-specific TCR breadth and depth were significantly higher than at day 0 and than in MenACWY recipients. No day 14 peak-response samples were available, so repertoires were characterized only after the peak T cell response. Reportedly, almost half of the unique spike-specific TCRs recognized epitopes lying outside the regions that are mutated in the B.1.351 and B.1.1.7 variants. Conclusions about previously exposed vaccinees are limited, since just a handful of AZD1222 recipients were seropositive for SARS-CoV-2 at baseline. In the small 56-69-year group, the increase in depth fell short of significance, most likely because of low power. Vaccine-associated CD4 TCRs spanned the whole spike protein, with dominant responses in regions 160-218 and 743-854. Participants were mostly white British, with more females than males. The authors suggested clonal diversity may have been underestimated.

Here V drops 5 bases and J drops 5 bases, and the junction holds 8 bases not matched to any gene. Its CDR3 holds 14 amino acids, cysteine through phenylalanine. Solely the CDR3 DNA is kept, with 42 bases framed from the first base. In the germline V gene (reference sequence), CDR1 corresponds to SEHNR and CDR2 to FQNEAQ. Comment on this clone: Its antigen specificity is not known. The input lacks base qualities; no much larger clone sits a single base away.

Taken with the paper, the label for time point translates to: baseline before first vaccination. Vaccinee samples came from UK trials COV001 and COV002, including a single-blind randomized controlled phase 2/3 trial of AZD1222 (ChAdOx1 nCoV-19) in healthy adults. Trial participant PBMC samples were collected at day 0 and day 28 after the second dose for TCRbeta chain sequencing. The CDR3 regions of human TCRbeta chains were subjected to immunosequencing. In the paper's pipeline: TCRs in the repertoires were compared against a reference library of SARS-CoV-2-specific TCRs that had been generated with the MIRA antigen-specificity platform. Breadth meant the fraction of unique TCRs that were SARS-CoV-2-associated, whereas depth meant the fraction of total T cells that were SARS-CoV-2-associated. Using the MIRA data, every spike-specific TCR was mapped to the spike region that the TCR reacted to and assigned to either a CD4 or a CD8 class. Log10-transformed breadth and depth values were compared by one-way ANOVA with Sidak's multiple comparisons tests. This immuneACCESS table, as held by TCRdb, lists in-frame sequences with V and J called but not all clones. Of the missing ones, under half trace to an unresolved V gene in checked studies; the others have no known cause. For V, J and clone size, that table is used; D and trimming come from the DNA. Present in this sample are approximately 90,000 clones, roughly nine tenths of which were seen just once. The ten largest clones add up to 12% of the sample.

This TCR was recovered from an adult in good health. The specimen comprised peripheral blood, sampled on day 0 of AZD1222 vaccination. The sequence links TRBV7-9 to TRBJ1-1; 7 bases in the middle match TRBD1. CDR3 protein: CASSERTGRTEAFF. The sequenced DNA is TGTGCCAGCAGCGAAAGGACAGGAAGGACTGAAGCTTTCTTT.